This TCR beta chain was observed in a study of OX40 agonist ivuxolimab in advanced cancers. Study-level background: While on treatment, patients had intravenous ivuxolimab at 0.01 to 10 mg/kg every 2 weeks. People in dose escalation had one of these cancers: hepatocellular carcinoma, melanoma, renal cell or head and neck cancer. Findings of the study overall: The specificity for antigen of the expanded peripheral T cells was not determined.

V lost 0 bases, J lost 3 bases, and 6 bases lay in between. Per germline, CDR1 SGHRS and CDR2 YFSETQ. The CDR3 has 13 amino acids. Sequenced by immunoSEQ multiplex PCR; TCRdb stores in-frame clones only, minus some. The sample lists some 99,000 clones; approximately 94% were seen once. On this clone itself: Its target is not known.

The chain carries TRBV5-1 and TRBJ1-2; maybe TRBD1 (6 bases). The material was CD4+ or CD8+ T cells sorted from blood, obtained in a trial of the OX40 agonist ivuxolimab. The receptor was isolated from an adult with an advanced solid tumor such as melanoma, head and neck, liver or kidney cancer. The CDR3 region has the DNA TGCGCCAGCAGCTTGGCAGGGGACTATGGCTACACCTTC. Its translation is CASSLAGDYGYTF.